This passage covers 31 T cell receptor beta chains from one sample sequenced in a study of identical twins. Using its own MiXCR run on the 5' RACE reads, TCRdb lists one record per CDR3 protein. The data contain a few hundred thousand distinct CDR3 sequences, 6.5% to 9.5% of them seen just once; the ten biggest clones take up approximately 3%. This sample also belongs to another study, concerning yellow fever vaccine responses in identical twins.

The sample taken for sequencing was CD8+ T cells sorted from blood. Source of these receptors: a woman aged 18-29 years in good health.

The chain has TRBV2 and TRBJ2-3, with 12 bases matching TRBD2. The trim removed 7 bases at V and 4 bases at J, leaving 9 bases unmatched. The CDR3 sequence is 16 residues long. CDR1 is SNHLY, CDR2 FYNNEI, per germline. This chain's CDR3 is CASKDLAGGPSDTQYF. The CDR3 bases are TGTGCCAGCAAAGATCTAGCGGGGGGGCCATCAGATACGCAGTATTTT. Filled out from reference TRBV2 and TRBJ2-3, the complete variable domain reads EPEVTQTPSHQVTQMGQEVILRCVPISNHLYFYWYRQILGQKVEFLVSFYNNEISEKSEIFDDQFSVERPDGSNFTLKIRSTKLEDSAMYFCASKDLAGGPSDTQYFGPGTRLTVL.

This clonotype appeared a few times. The chain recombines TRBV29-1 with TRBJ2-6, with D unclear. With 5 bases removed from V and 4 bases from J, the gap between germline ends came to 9 bases. The CDR3 extends over 13 amino acids. The germline gives CDR1 SQVTM, CDR2 ANQGSEA. The CDR3 spells CSVYLDGANVLTF. The CDR3 coding sequence is TGCAGCGTTTACCTGGACGGGGCCAACGTCCTGACTTTC. Full variable domain (missing parts from reference TRBV29-1 and TRBJ2-6): SAVISQKPSRDICQRGTSLTIQCQVDSQVTMMFWYRQQPGQSLTLIATANQGSEATYESGFVIDKFPISRPNLTFSTLTVSNMSPEDSSIYLCSVYLDGANVLTFGAGSRLTVL.

This clonotype was counted a few times. CDR3 nucleotide sequence: TGTGCCAGCAGTGCGAATCCAGCCTACGAGCAGTACTTC. Residues: CASSANPAYEQYF. The chain uses TRBV28 and TRBJ2-7, with D uncertain. Germline values: CDR1 MDHEN, CDR2 SYDVKM. Trimming removed 5 bases at V and 2 bases at J, with 10 bases between. CDR3 length: 13 residues.

The sample holds many counts of this clonotype. J is TRBJ2-1 and V is TRBV27; TRBD2 matches 12 bases. Germline-derived CDR1 and CDR2 are MNHEY and SMNVEV (reference sequence). After removal of 6 bases from V and 1 base from J, the junction contained 4 bases not matched to a gene. CDR3 length: 16 residues. The CDR3 protein is CASSNGLAGSYNEQFF. CDR3 in DNA: TGTGCCAGCAGCAATGGACTAGCGGGGTCCTACAATGAGCAGTTCTTC.

This clonotype was recorded many times. The V gene is TRBV7-9, the J gene TRBJ2-7, with D tentatively TRBD1 (5 bases). The CDR3 covers 12 residues. Germline values: CDR1 SEHNR, CDR2 FQNEAQ (reference sequence). Deletions cut 5 bases from V and 2 bases from J, with 7 bases between. The DNA of the CDR3 is TGTGCCAGCAGCGGACAACCCTACGAGCAGTACTTC. This translates into CASSGQPYEQYF.

The chain recombines TRBV2 with TRBJ2-7; D is ambiguous. CDR1 is SNHLY, CDR2 FYNNEI, per germline. Trimming cost V 9 bases and J 12 bases, with 27 bases left between them. This CDR3 spans 14 amino acids. CDR3 region: CASRQPDPKQRPYF. The CDR3 coding sequence is TGTGCCAGTCGTCAGCCGGACCCAAAGCAACGGCCGTACTTC.

This clonotype was counted many times. The chain carries TRBV12-3 or TRBV12-4 and TRBJ2-1, with 12 positions matching TRBD1. There are 14 residues in the CDR3. V gave up 4 bases and J gave up 8 bases; unmatched junction bases: 3. CDR3 residues: CASSSGTGGDEQFF. The CDR3 coding sequence is TGTGCCAGCAGTTCCGGGACAGGGGGCGATGAGCAGTTCTTC.

The table lists this clonotype with a few counts. The chain recombines TRBV19 with TRBJ2-5; D may correspond to TRBD1 or TRBD2 (6 bases each). Germline loops: CDR1 LNHDA, CDR2 SQIVND (reference sequence). V was shortened by 2 bases and J by 5 bases, with 15 bases between the two germline ends. The CDR3 contains 15 residues. The DNA for the CDR3 is TGTGCCAGTAGTATACCGGGGGCGGTGTGGGAGACCCAGTACTTC. Translation: CASSIPGAVWETQYF. Variable domain in full (rest from reference TRBV19 and TRBJ2-5): DGGITQSPKYLFRKEGQNVTLSCEQNLNHDAMYWYRQDPGQGLRLIYYSQIVNDFQKGDIAEGYSVSREKKESFPLTVTSAQKNPTAFYLCASSIPGAVWETQYFGPGTRLLVL.

The sample holds a few counts of this clonotype. The rearrangement joins TRBV5-1 to TRBJ2-3, with 8 bases fitting TRBD1. The CDR3 is made up of 16 amino acids. Germline V gene sequence: CDR1 SGHRS, CDR2 YFSETQ. V was clipped by 3 bases and J by 5 bases; unmatched bases: 11. CDR3 sequence reads: CASSSALGQAGDTQYF. As DNA, the CDR3 is TGCGCCAGCAGCTCGGCCCTGGGACAGGCAGGAGATACGCAGTATTTT.

At least ten counts were recorded for this clonotype. This CDR3 is CASTHPVGSEQYF. The CDR3 DNA is TGTGCCAGCACCCACCCGGTTGGTTCCGAGCAGTACTTC. The rearrangement uses TRBV7-9 and TRBJ2-7, with D unresolved. The germline V gene has CDR1 SEHNR and CDR2 FQNEAQ (reference sequence). Deletions cut 7 bases from V and 6 bases from J, with 16 bases between. The CDR3 is 13 residues long.

This clonotype was counted at least ten times. The V gene is TRBV28, the J gene TRBJ2-7; TRBD1 matches at 7 bases. This CDR3 is 16 amino acids long. The junction had 10 bases not matched to a gene; V was cut back by 5 bases and J by 0 bases. Germline lookup yields CDR1 MDHEN and CDR2 SYDVKM. CDR3 coding DNA: TGTGCCAGCAGTCCTCGGACAGGAATAAGCTCCTACGAGCAGTACTTC. Translated, it gives CASSPRTGISSYEQYF. The full variable domain, in which reference TRBV28 and TRBJ2-7 provide the parts outside the CDR3, is DVKVTQSSRYLVKRTGEKVFLECVQDMDHENMFWYRQDPGLGLRLIYFSYDVKMKEKGDIPEGYSVSREKKERFSLILESASTNQTSMYLCASSPRTGISSYEQYFGPGTRLTVT.

This clonotype came up many times. The rearrangement uses TRBV10-3 and TRBJ2-7; unclear D gene. The CDR3 extends over 12 amino acids. Between the trimmed V and J ends, which lost 4 bases and 3 bases, there was a span of 7 bases. Germline values: CDR1 ENHRY, CDR2 SYGVKD. The chain's CDR3 is CAISGEFYEQYF. CDR3 in DNA: TGTGCCATCAGTGGTGAGTTCTACGAGCAGTACTTC.

This clonotype was observed a handful of times. The J gene is TRBJ2-7, the V gene TRBV9, with a possible D match to TRBD1 (5 bases). The CDR3 is 16 residues long. V was shortened by 3 bases and J by 0 bases, with 16 bases between the two germline ends. Germline V gene sequence: CDR1 SGDLS, CDR2 YYNGEE. The CDR3 is CASSAGGAATSYEQYF. The CDR3, as DNA: TGTGCCAGCAGCGCCGGTGGGGCAGCTACCTCCTACGAGCAGTACTTC.

This clonotype occurred many times. This sequence joins TRBV12-3 or TRBV12-4 and TRBJ1-1; possibly TRBD1 for D (6 bases). The CDR3 loop spans 13 amino acids. V dropped 6 bases and J dropped 4 bases, with 12 bases sitting between them. The CDR3 reads CASSPGTITEAFF. DNA for the CDR3: TGTGCCAGCAGCCCCGGGACAATCACTGAAGCTTTCTTT.

The genes are TRBV5-1 and TRBJ2-7; D gene ambiguous. The CDR3 totals 14 residues. Germline loops: CDR1 SGHRS, CDR2 YFSETQ. The V gene lost 2 bases and the J gene lost 3 bases, with 12 bases spanning the gap. CDR3 in DNA: TGCGCCAGCAGCTTAGTCGAAGAAGACTACGAGCAGTACTTC. Protein product: CASSLVEEDYEQYF.

About this clonotype: With a much larger clone just one base away, this may be a read error. The chain recombines TRBV5-1 with TRBJ2-7; no clear D. The CDR3 sequence is 16 residues long. Germline V gene lookup returns CDR1 SGHRS and CDR2 YFSETQ. Between the trimmed V and J ends, which lost 5 bases and 2 bases, there was a span of 20 bases. The CDR3 loop reads CASRDDTAIHPYEQYF. The CDR3, as DNA: TGCGCCAGCAGGGATGACACGGCAATCCACCCCTACGAGCAGTACTTC. The variable domain in full, with the rest retrieved from reference TRBV5-1 and TRBJ2-7, is KAGVTQTPRYLIKTRGQQVTLSCSPISGHRSVSWYQQTPGQGLQFLFEYFSETQRNKGNFPGRFSGRQFSNSRSEMNVSTLELGDSALYLCASRDDTAIHPYEQYFGPGTRLTVT.

J is TRBJ2-2 and V is TRBV5-1; D gene uncertain. Germline V lookup: CDR1 SGHRS, CDR2 YFSETQ. The CDR3 runs to 16 residues. V gave up 4 bases and J gave up 0 bases, with 13 bases separating them. The CDR3 region is CASSLRPSANTGELFF. CDR3 nucleotides: TGCGCCAGCAGCCTAAGACCAAGCGCGAACACCGGGGAGCTGTTTTTT.

This clonotype was counted ten times or more. The rearrangement links TRBV29-1 to TRBJ2-7; 8 bases match TRBD1. The CDR3 loop spans 14 amino acids. The trim removed 7 bases at V and 5 bases at J, leaving 13 bases unmatched. Germline CDR1 and CDR2: SQVTM and ANQGSEA. CDR3 bases: TGCAGCGCCACCCGCTTAGGACAGGGAAACGAGCAGTACTTC. Translating it yields CSATRLGQGNEQYF.

This rearrangement joins TRBV7-9 to TRBJ2-1, with D possibly being TRBD2 (5 bases). CDR1 and CDR2 (germline): SEHNR, FQNEAQ (reference sequence). The V gene lost 1 base and the J gene lost 2 bases, with 12 bases spanning the gap. The CDR3 sequence is 16 residues long. The CDR3 sequence: CASSLVLGEAYNEQFF. Here the CDR3 DNA reads TGTGCCAGCAGCTTAGTACTGGGAGAGGCCTACAATGAGCAGTTCTTC.

This clonotype was found a few times. The V gene is TRBV7-2, the J gene TRBJ2-5, with 9 bases that match TRBD2. Trimming took 0 bases from V and 9 from J; bases not matched to a gene: 14. From germline, CDR1 is SGHTA and CDR2 FQGNSA. The CDR3 totals 17 residues. The CDR3 DNA sequence: TGTGCCAGCAGCTTAGCCCTTCTAGCGGGACCCATGGGGGCCCAGTACTTC. It yields the protein CASSLALLAGPMGAQYF.

There are a few counts of this clonotype. The genes are TRBV27 and TRBJ2-7; 10 bases map to TRBD1. This CDR3 comprises 17 residues. V trimming: 3 bases; J trimming: 1 base; junction bases outside the gene matches: 9. CDR1 is MNHEY, CDR2 SMNVEV, per germline (reference sequence). In DNA, the CDR3 is TGTGCCAGCAGTTTGCTACCGACAGGGGGCGCATCCTACGAGCAGTACTTC. It codes for CASSLLPTGGASYEQYF.

The chain carries TRBV27 and TRBJ1-2; D remains ambiguous. The V end was cut by 2 bases, the J end by 4 bases, with 11 bases between. The CDR3 extends over 14 amino acids. The V gene's germline CDR1 is MNHEY and CDR2 SMNVEV (reference sequence). The chain's CDR3 is CASSLTGGTYGYTF. DNA for the CDR3: TGTGCCAGCAGTTTAACGGGCGGTACCTATGGCTACACCTTC.

J is TRBJ1-4 and V is TRBV2; D gene unclear. The germline gives CDR1 SNHLY, CDR2 FYNNEI. Trimming stripped 6 bases from V and 0 bases from J, with 5 bases between. There are 13 residues in the CDR3. The CDR3 region is CASSDPTNEKLFF. The DNA for the CDR3 is TGTGCCAGCAGCGACCCAACTAATGAAAAACTGTTTTTT. Based on the CDR3 plus reference TRBV2 and TRBJ1-4, the full variable domain is EPEVTQTPSHQVTQMGQEVILRCVPISNHLYFYWYRQILGQKVEFLVSFYNNEISEKSEIFDDQFSVERPDGSNFTLKIRSTKLEDSAMYFCASSDPTNEKLFFGSGTQLSVL.

In its sample, this clonotype was seen many times. The chain carries TRBV3-1 and TRBJ2-2, with 7 bases aligning to TRBD2. The germline CDR1 and CDR2 sequences are LGHDT and YNNKEL (reference sequence). The CDR3 covers 17 residues. V trimming: 4 bases; J trimming: 5 bases; junction bases outside the gene matches: 13. CDR3 protein: CASSPRTAGDGTGELFF. CDR3 in DNA: TGTGCCAGCAGCCCACGGACGGCGGGGGATGGTACCGGGGAGCTGTTTTTT.

This chain links TRBV19 with TRBJ2-1; 9 bases fit TRBD2. V was pared by 8 bases and J by 3 bases, with 17 bases of the junction left unmatched. Looked up from germline, CDR1 is LNHDA and CDR2 is SQIVND (reference sequence). The CDR3 sequence is 18 residues long. CDR3 region: CASSTLPPASGIYNEQFF. The CDR3 region has the DNA TGTGCCAGTTCCACACTTCCCCCGGCTAGCGGGATCTACAATGAGCAGTTCTTC.

This clonotype occurred many times. This chain connects TRBV29-1 to TRBJ2-7; 9 bases match TRBD2. Trimming removed 6 bases from V and 5 bases from J; junction bases left unmatched: 11. CDR1 is SQVTM and CDR2 is ANQGSEA in the germline V gene. This CDR3 contains 14 residues. The CDR3 loop is CSVVGPGLADEQYF. The CDR3 DNA reads TGCAGCGTCGTGGGACCGGGACTAGCCGACGAGCAGTACTTC.

The chain joins TRBV20-1 to TRBJ2-7; the match to TRBD1 covers 7 bases. V trimming: 5 bases; J trimming: 3 bases; junction bases outside the gene matches: 10. This CDR3 is 14 amino acids long. Germline CDR1 is DFQATT and CDR2 is SNEGSKA (reference sequence). DNA for the CDR3: TGCAGTGCTCCCGACAGGGACCGGGACTACGAGCAGTACTTC. Residues: CSAPDRDRDYEQYF.

This clonotype was recorded many times. V is TRBV12-3 or TRBV12-4 and J is TRBJ2-7, with 10 positions matching TRBD2. This CDR3 contains 15 residues. V was pared by 6 bases and J by 2 bases, with 7 bases of the junction left unmatched. Here the CDR3 reads CASRDSGGYPYEQYF. The DNA of the CDR3 is TGTGCCAGCAGGGATAGCGGGGGGTATCCCTACGAGCAGTACTTC.

This clonotype was counted at least ten times. V and J are TRBV12-3 or TRBV12-4 and TRBJ2-7; no definite D call. The CDR3 sequence is 12 residues long. The V end was cut by 0 bases, the J end by 5 bases, with 5 bases between. This chain's CDR3 is CASSLAVNEQYF. CDR3 bases: TGTGCCAGCAGTTTAGCGGTGAACGAGCAGTACTTC.

This clonotype has ten or more counts. The rearrangement uses TRBV15 and TRBJ1-5; D uncertain. The germline V and J ends were trimmed by 3 bases and 7 bases, with 10 bases remaining between them. Germline CDR1 LNHNV, CDR2 YYDKDF (reference sequence). The CDR3 totals 13 residues. The CDR3 loop reads CATSRRGGQPQHF. Here the CDR3 DNA reads TGTGCCACCAGCAGGCGAGGTGGACAGCCCCAGCATTTT.

The chain combines TRBV7-9 with TRBJ2-7; unclear D gene. Trimming shortened V by 5 bases and J by 3 bases, and 14 bases separated the two germline ends. This CDR3 region has 14 residues. CDR1 is SEHNR, CDR2 FQNEAQ, per germline (reference sequence). The chain's CDR3 is CASSPKYRYYEQYF. The CDR3 DNA reads as TGTGCCAGCAGCCCCAAATATAGGTACTACGAGCAGTACTTC.